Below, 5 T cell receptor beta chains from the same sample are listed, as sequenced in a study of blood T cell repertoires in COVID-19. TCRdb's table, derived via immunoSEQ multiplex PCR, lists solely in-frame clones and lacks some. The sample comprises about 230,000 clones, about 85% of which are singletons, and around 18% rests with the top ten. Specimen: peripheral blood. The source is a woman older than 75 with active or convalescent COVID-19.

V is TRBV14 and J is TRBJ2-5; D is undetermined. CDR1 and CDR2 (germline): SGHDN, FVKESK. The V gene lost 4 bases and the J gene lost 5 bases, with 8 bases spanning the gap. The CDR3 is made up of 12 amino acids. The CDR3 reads CASSRVRETQYF. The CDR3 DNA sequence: TGTGCCAGCAGCCGGGTGAGGGAGACCCAGTACTTC.

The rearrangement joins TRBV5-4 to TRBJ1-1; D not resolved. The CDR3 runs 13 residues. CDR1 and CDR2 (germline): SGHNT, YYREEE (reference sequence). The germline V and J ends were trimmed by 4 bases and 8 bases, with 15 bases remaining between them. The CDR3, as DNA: TGTGCCAGCAGCCAATATATGGCATCAGAAGCTTTCTTT. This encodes CASSQYMASEAFF.

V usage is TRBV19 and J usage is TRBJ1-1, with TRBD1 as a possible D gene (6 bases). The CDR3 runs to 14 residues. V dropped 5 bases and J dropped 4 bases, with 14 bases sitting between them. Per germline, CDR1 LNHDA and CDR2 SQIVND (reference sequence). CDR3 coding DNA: TGTGCCAGTAGTGATTACAGGGATGGCACTGAAGCTTTCTTT. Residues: CASSDYRDGTEAFF. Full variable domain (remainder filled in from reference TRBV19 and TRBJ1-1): DGGITQSPKYLFRKEGQNVTLSCEQNLNHDAMYWYRQDPGQGLRLIYYSQIVNDFQKGDIAEGYSVSREKKESFPLTVTSAQKNPTAFYLCASSDYRDGTEAFFGQGTRLTVV.

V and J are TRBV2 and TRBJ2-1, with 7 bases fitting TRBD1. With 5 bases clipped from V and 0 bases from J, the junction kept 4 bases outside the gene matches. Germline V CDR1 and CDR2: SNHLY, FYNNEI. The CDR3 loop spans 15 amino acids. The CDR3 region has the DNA TGTGCCAGCAGTTTACAGGGGAGCTCCTACAATGAGCAGTTCTTC. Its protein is CASSLQGSSYNEQFF.

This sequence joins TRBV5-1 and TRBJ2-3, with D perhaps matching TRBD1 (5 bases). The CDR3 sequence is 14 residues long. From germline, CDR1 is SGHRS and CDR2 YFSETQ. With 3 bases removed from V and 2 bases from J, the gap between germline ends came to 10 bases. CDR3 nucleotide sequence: TGCGCCAGCAGCTCAAGACAGTCCACAGATACGCAGTATTTT. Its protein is CASSSRQSTDTQYF. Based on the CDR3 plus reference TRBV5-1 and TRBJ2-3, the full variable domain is KAGVTQTPRYLIKTRGQQVTLSCSPISGHRSVSWYQQTPGQGLQFLFEYFSETQRNKGNFPGRFSGRQFSNSRSEMNVSTLELGDSALYLCASSSRQSTDTQYFGPGTRLTVL.